The 3 T cell receptor beta chains below all came from one sample that was sequenced in a study of blood T cell repertoires in COVID-19. Repertoires were generated with immunoSEQ multiplex PCR, while TCRdb's copy carries only in-frame clones and drops some. Seen here are 300,000 to 400,000 clones, about nine tenths observed once, and the top ten hold just over 9.5%. Sequencing was performed on peripheral blood. These receptor sequences come from a man under 40 with COVID-19, enrolled during active disease.

The chain links TRBV4-3 to TRBJ1-2, with 9 positions matching TRBD1. CDR3 length: 17 residues. V was clipped by 0 bases and J by 6 bases; unmatched bases: 11. CDR1 and CDR2 from the germline V gene are LGHNA and YSLEER. In DNA form, the CDR3 reads TGCGCCAGCAGCCAAGAACAGGGGGCGAAACCGGTGGATGGCTACACCTTC. Protein: CASSQEQGAKPVDGYTF.

This clone was observed once. CDR3 coding DNA: TGTGCCAGCTCACCATACGGGGGGCTCATCGGGAATTCACCCCTCCACTTT. It is translated as CASSPYGGLIGNSPLHF. The rearrangement links TRBV18 to TRBJ1-6, with a possible D match to TRBD1 (6 bases). Germline CDR1 is KGHSH and CDR2 is LQKENI. This CDR3 is 17 amino acids long. V lost 2 bases to trimming and J lost 7 bases, with 18 bases between them.

This clone has only a few counts. V is TRBV5-1 and J is TRBJ2-1; 10 bases are a match to TRBD2. CDR1 and CDR2 from the germline V gene are SGHRS and YFSETQ. The CDR3 spans 15 residues. V was clipped by 2 bases and J by 6 bases; unmatched bases: 5. DNA for the CDR3: TGCGCCAGCAGCTTACAGCGGGGGGGATCCAATGAGCAGTTCTTC. It codes for CASSLQRGGSNEQFF.